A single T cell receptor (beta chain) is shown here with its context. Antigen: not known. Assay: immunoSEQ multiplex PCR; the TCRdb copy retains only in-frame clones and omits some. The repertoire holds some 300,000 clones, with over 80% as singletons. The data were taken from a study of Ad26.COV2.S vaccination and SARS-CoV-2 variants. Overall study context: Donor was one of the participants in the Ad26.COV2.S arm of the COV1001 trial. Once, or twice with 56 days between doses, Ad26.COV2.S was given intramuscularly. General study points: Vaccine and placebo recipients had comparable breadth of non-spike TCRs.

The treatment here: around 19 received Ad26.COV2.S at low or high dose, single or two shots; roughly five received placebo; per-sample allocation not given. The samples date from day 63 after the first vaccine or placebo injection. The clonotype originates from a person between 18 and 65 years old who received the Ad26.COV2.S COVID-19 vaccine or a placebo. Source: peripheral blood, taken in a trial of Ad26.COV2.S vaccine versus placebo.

CDR3 nucleotides: TGTGCCAGCAGCTTAGACTCCAACTATGGCTACACCTTC. Its translation: CASSLDSNYGYTF. The chain has TRBV7-2 and TRBJ1-2; D remains ambiguous. The germline V gene has CDR1 SGHTA and CDR2 FQGNSA. The CDR3 is 13 amino acids. V shed 1 base and J shed 2 bases, with 5 bases lying between them.